Listed here are 4 T cell receptor beta chains from one sample, sequenced in a study of blood T cell repertoires in COVID-19. Using immunoSEQ multiplex PCR, the repertoire was profiled, and TCRdb retains in-frame clones only, with some absent. The sample has roughly 84,000 clones, roughly 76% seen once. Sequenced sample: peripheral blood. These receptors were collected from a woman aged 50 to 60 with acute or convalescent COVID-19.

The rearrangement uses TRBV18 and TRBJ2-3; 9 bases map to TRBD2. Germline V gene data show CDR1 as KGHSH and CDR2 as LQKENI. V shed 4 bases, J shed 4 bases, and the junction held 12 bases outside the gene matches. The CDR3 spans 17 residues. CDR3 loop: CASSQVWTSVHADTQYF. The CDR3 DNA reads as TGTGCCAGCTCACAAGTCTGGACTAGCGTTCATGCAGATACGCAGTATTTT.

CDR3 nucleotides: TGTGCCAGCAGCTTCCGGACAGGGTGGAACTATGGCTACACCTTC. As protein: CASSFRTGWNYGYTF. The chain combines TRBV5-6 with TRBJ1-2; 8 bases are a match to TRBD1. CDR1 is SGHDT, CDR2 YYEEEE, per germline. The CDR3 sequence is 15 residues long. V lost 2 bases to trimming and J lost 2 bases; unmatched junction nucleotides: 5.

The chain employs TRBV19 and TRBJ1-2, with D possibly being TRBD1 (6 bases). Germline loops: CDR1 LNHDA, CDR2 SQIVND (reference sequence). The CDR3 consists of 14 residues. Trimming took 6 bases from V and 1 from J, leaving 12 bases between them. In nucleotides, the CDR3 is TGTGCCAGTAGATCGGGGGGCATTAACTATGGCTACACCTTC. Translation gives CASRSGGINYGYTF.

This sequence joins TRBV19 and TRBJ1-5, with 7 bases aligning to TRBD1. V lost 4 bases to trimming and J lost 6 bases; unmatched junction nucleotides: 12. CDR3 length: 16 amino acids. Germline V gives CDR1 LNHDA, CDR2 SQIVND (reference sequence). CDR3 sequence reads: CASSKGPGGIGQPQHF. CDR3 sequence (DNA): TGTGCCAGTAGTAAAGGGCCAGGGGGAATCGGTCAGCCCCAGCATTTT.